Listed here are 26 T cell receptor beta chains from one sample, sequenced in a study of blood T cell repertoires in COVID-19. The repertoire was sequenced with immunoSEQ multiplex PCR; TCRdb's copy has only in-frame clones and lacks some. This sample has over 120,000 clones, with over 80% found just once. The sample consisted of peripheral blood. All receptors derive from a man over 45 who had recovered from COVID-19.

The chain has TRBV29-1 and TRBJ2-5; the D gene is possibly TRBD1 (6 bases). The CDR3 runs 13 residues. Germline V gene data show CDR1 as SQVTM and CDR2 as ANQGSEA. Trimming took 7 bases from V and 3 from J, leaving 15 bases between them. The CDR3 DNA reads as TGCAGCGGCGGACAGCGAGGGGAAGAGACCCAGTACTTC. Translation gives CSGGQRGEETQYF.

J is TRBJ2-3 and V is TRBV18; 9 positions match TRBD2. V trimming: 4 bases; J trimming: 6 bases; junction bases outside the gene matches: 11. In germline, CDR1 is KGHSH, CDR2 LQKENI. This CDR3 is built from 16 residues. Here the CDR3 reads CASSLVWASGEDTQYF. The CDR3 bases are TGTGCCAGCTCACTAGTTTGGGCTAGCGGGGAGGATACGCAGTATTTT. Complete variable domain (other parts from reference TRBV18 and TRBJ2-3): NAGVMQNPRHLVRRRGQEARLRCSPMKGHSHVYWYRQLPEEGLKFMVYLQKENIIDESGMPKERFSAEFPKEGPSILRIQQVVRGDSAAYFCASSLVWASGEDTQYFGPGTRLTVL.

The rearrangement uses TRBV7-2 and TRBJ2-7; 9 nucleotides align to TRBD2. Germline assignment: CDR1 SGHTA and CDR2 FQGNSA. The CDR3 runs to 15 residues. Losses at the gene ends were 1 base for V and 2 bases for J; bases not matched to a gene: 3. This CDR3 reads CASSLGLAETYEQYF. The DNA for the CDR3 is TGTGCCAGCAGCTTAGGACTAGCGGAAACCTACGAGCAGTACTTC.

This clone was observed a handful of times. The chain carries TRBV3-1 (or the pseudogene TRBV3-2) and TRBJ1-6; the match to TRBD1 covers 9 bases. CDR3 size: 17 residues. CDR1 is LGHDT and CDR2 is YNNKEL in the germline V gene (reference sequence). The V gene end was trimmed by 0 bases and the J gene end by 7 bases; junction bases not matched to a gene: 7. CDR3 coding DNA: TGTGCCAGCAGCCAAGAGTTTCCCGGGACAGGGAATTCACCCCTCCACTTT. This translates into CASSQEFPGTGNSPLHF.

V and J are TRBV6-5 and TRBJ1-4, with D perhaps TRBD1 (5 bases). The CDR3 consists of 14 residues. V lost 10 bases and J 6 bases, leaving 18 bases between the germline ends. CDR1 and CDR2 (germline): MNHEY, SVGAGI. CDR3 in amino acids: CATRGAGSHEKLFF. The CDR3 coding sequence is TGTGCCACCAGAGGGGCAGGGTCACATGAAAAACTGTTTTTT.

The rearrangement links TRBV6-2 or TRBV6-3 to TRBJ1-2; D remains unclear. Germline V gene lookup returns CDR1 MNHEY and CDR2 SVGEGT. Trimming cost V 2 bases and J 4 bases, with 11 bases left between them. CDR3 length equals 14 residues. CDR3 DNA sequence: TGTGCCAGCAGTTACAACAAAAACAGCTATGGCTACACCTTC. It encodes CASSYNKNSYGYTF.

In its sample, this clone was seen once. The chain is built from TRBV11-2 and TRBJ1-2; tentatively, D is TRBD1 (6 bases). V was shortened by 5 bases and J by 4 bases, with 11 bases between the two germline ends. The length of the CDR3 is 13 residues. Germline V gives CDR1 SGHAT, CDR2 FQNNGV. CDR3 amino acids: CASSLRQVYGYTF. DNA of the CDR3: TGTGCCAGCAGCCTCAGACAGGTCTATGGCTACACCTTC.

The DNA of the CDR3 is TGTGCCAGCAGCTTATTGGGCAGCCTTCAAGAGACCCAGTACTTC. It encodes CASSLLGSLQETQYF. The V call is TRBV7-2, the J call TRBJ2-5; D call uncertain. The CDR3 consists of 15 residues. V lost 2 bases, J lost 2 bases, and 12 bases lay in between. Looked up from germline, CDR1 is SGHTA and CDR2 is FQGNSA. Based on the CDR3 plus reference TRBV7-2 and TRBJ2-5, the full variable domain is GAGVSQSPSNKVTEKGKDVELRCDPISGHTALYWYRQSLGQGLEFLIYFQGNSAPDKSGLPSDRFSAERTGGSVSTLTIQRTQQEDSAVYLCASSLLGSLQETQYFGPGTRLLVL.

The rearrangement links TRBV19 to TRBJ2-7; 10 nucleotides line up with TRBD1. Unmatched junction bases numbered 4, after V lost 5 bases and J lost 0 bases. The CDR3 loop spans 15 amino acids. The germline V gene encodes CDR1 LNHDA and CDR2 SQIVND (reference sequence). This chain's CDR3 is CASSSRDRGSYEQYF. The CDR3 DNA reads as TGTGCCAGTAGTTCCCGGGACAGGGGCTCCTACGAGCAGTACTTC.

The V and J genes are TRBV30 and TRBJ1-4; D is unclear. Germline V gives CDR1 GTSNPN, CDR2 SVGIG (reference sequence). This CDR3 region has 12 residues. Trimming removed 3 bases at V and 10 bases at J, with 12 bases between. The chain's CDR3 is CAWRKVEGKLFF. CDR3 nucleotide sequence: TGTGCCTGGAGGAAGGTGGAGGGAAAACTGTTTTTT.

The J gene is TRBJ1-5, the V gene TRBV6-5; D is uncertain. CDR3 length equals 13 residues. The V end lost 7 bases, the J end lost 3 bases, and 10 bases lay between the germline ends. Germline V CDR1 and CDR2: MNHEY, SVGAGI. CDR3 nucleotide sequence: TGTGCCAGCAATCTGAGGTACAATCAGCCCCAGCATTTT. Encoded protein: CASNLRYNQPQHF.

The chain uses TRBV19 and TRBJ2-7, with 7 bases identical to TRBD2. CDR1 LNHDA and CDR2 SQIVND come from the germline V gene (reference sequence). The CDR3 has 13 residues. The J segment lost 2 bases and the V segment lost 7 bases, leaving 5 bases of the junction unmatched. CDR3 loop: CASTAGPTYEQYF. In DNA form, the CDR3 reads TGTGCCAGTACAGCGGGGCCGACCTACGAGCAGTACTTC.

The chain couples TRBV27 to TRBJ1-2; 7 bases align to TRBD1. The trim removed 5 bases at V and 3 bases at J, leaving 9 bases unmatched. Per the germline V gene, CDR1 is MNHEY and CDR2 is SMNVEV (reference sequence). The CDR3 consists of 15 residues. This chain's CDR3 is CASSPRQGNYYGYTF. The CDR3 coding sequence is TGTGCCAGCAGTCCACGACAGGGTAACTACTATGGCTACACCTTC.

The chain employs TRBV9 and TRBJ1-1; a weak D match, TRBD1 (6 bases). V was shortened by 2 bases and J by 1 base, with 9 bases between the two germline ends. The length of the CDR3 is 14 residues. Per the germline V gene, CDR1 is SGDLS and CDR2 is YYNGEE. In DNA form, the CDR3 reads TGTGCCAGCAGCGTTACAGGGACGAACACTGAAGCTTTCTTT. Translation gives CASSVTGTNTEAFF.

The chain is built from TRBV7-3 and TRBJ2-4, with TRBD2 matching 7 bases. The germline V gene encodes CDR1 SGHTA and CDR2 FQGTGA. CDR3 size: 15 residues. Trimming took 4 bases from V and 5 from J; bases not matched to a gene: 8. CDR3 DNA: TGTGCCAGCAGCTGGAGCGGGGCTCGAGAAAACATTCAGTACTTC. Amino acid sequence: CASSWSGARENIQYF.

The table lists this clone with a few counts. This chain connects TRBV7-9 to TRBJ1-2; no clear D. The V gene's germline CDR1 is SEHNR and CDR2 FQNEAQ (reference sequence). V lost 1 base and J lost 4, with 10 bases in between. CDR3 length: 14 residues. The CDR3 DNA reads TGTGCCAGCAGCTTAGTCAGTACTAGCTATGGCTACACCTTC. Amino acid sequence: CASSLVSTSYGYTF.

V and J are TRBV29-1 and TRBJ2-5; D not resolved. The CDR3 covers 15 residues. Trimming stripped 4 bases from V and 5 bases from J, with 20 bases between. The germline gives CDR1 SQVTM, CDR2 ANQGSEA. The CDR3 bases are TGCAGCGTTGCGGAGTTTCGAGGAGCTGGGGAGACCCAGTACTTC. This gives the protein CSVAEFRGAGETQYF.

The V call is TRBV19, the J call TRBJ1-5, with 11 bases that match TRBD1. This CDR3 is 16 amino acids long. V lost 6 bases, J lost 4 bases, and 8 bases stayed unmatched. Germline V lookup: CDR1 LNHDA, CDR2 SQIVND (reference sequence). The CDR3 DNA is TGTGCCAGTAGCAGCCAGGGACAGGGGGGGAATCAGCCCCAGCATTTT. Protein sequence: CASSSQGQGGNQPQHF. The full variable domain, its missing parts supplied by reference TRBV19 and TRBJ1-5, is DGGITQSPKYLFRKEGQNVTLSCEQNLNHDAMYWYRQDPGQGLRLIYYSQIVNDFQKGDIAEGYSVSREKKESFPLTVTSAQKNPTAFYLCASSSQGQGGNQPQHFGDGTRLSIL.

V gene TRBV3-1 (or the pseudogene TRBV3-2) combines with J gene TRBJ1-1; D gene uncertain. The CDR3 spans 13 residues. V lost 0 bases and J lost 11, with 13 bases in between. Germline lookup yields CDR1 LGHDT and CDR2 YNNKEL (reference sequence). The CDR3 region is CASSQERHLEAFF. The CDR3 DNA reads TGTGCCAGCAGCCAAGAGCGGCATCTCGAGGCTTTCTTT.

J is TRBJ1-2 and V is TRBV2, with TRBD1 matching over 11 bases. The CDR3 spans 13 residues. In germline, CDR1 is SNHLY, CDR2 FYNNEI. Germline trimming cut 6 bases from V and 8 bases from J; bases unmatched to any gene: 5. CDR3 in amino acids: CASRGQGGYGYTF. In nucleotides, the CDR3 is TGTGCCAGCAGGGGACAGGGGGGCTACGGCTACACCTTC.

The chain is built from TRBV2 and TRBJ2-1; D might be TRBD2 (5 bases). Germline V gene sequence: CDR1 SNHLY, CDR2 FYNNEI. The CDR3 length is 11 residues. V was trimmed by 8 bases and J by 11 bases, leaving 13 bases between them. The CDR3 region is CASGLLVQQFF. CDR3 in DNA: TGTGCCAGCGGCCTACTAGTCCAGCAGTTCTTC.

The V call is TRBV9, the J call TRBJ2-2; 9 bases fit TRBD2. Germline CDR1 SGDLS, CDR2 YYNGEE. CDR3 length: 17 amino acids. Trimming at V came to 4 bases and at J to 6 bases, leaving 13 bases not matched to a gene. CDR3 amino acids: CASSPRERGAYSGELFF. The DNA of the CDR3 is TGTGCCAGCAGCCCCCGTGAGCGGGGGGCCTACTCCGGGGAGCTGTTTTTT.

The chain joins TRBV7-9 to TRBJ1-2; D gene unclear. The CDR3 totals 14 residues. Trimming removed 1 base at V and 7 bases at J, with 13 bases between. The germline V gene encodes CDR1 SEHNR and CDR2 FQNEAQ (reference sequence). CDR3 protein: CASSLDRGEGGYTF. The CDR3 DNA follows: TGTGCCAGCAGCTTAGATCGGGGAGAGGGTGGCTACACCTTC.

The chain couples TRBV7-3 to TRBJ2-2; 8 nucleotides agree with TRBD1. The V segment lost 2 bases and the J segment 6 bases; nucleotides outside the gene matches: 2. There are 14 residues in the CDR3. Germline V lookup: CDR1 SGHTA, CDR2 FQGTGA. The chain's CDR3 is CASSLLDRAGELFF. CDR3 nucleotide sequence: TGTGCCAGCAGCTTATTGGACAGGGCCGGGGAGCTGTTTTTT.

The chain links TRBV27 to TRBJ2-7; 7 nucleotides agree with TRBD2. The CDR3 is made up of 14 amino acids. Germline V gene data show CDR1 as MNHEY and CDR2 as SMNVEV (reference sequence). V shed 2 bases and J 2 bases; nucleotides not matched to a gene: 3. The CDR3 DNA follows: TGTGCCAGCAGTTTAGGGGGGGGGACCTACGAGCAGTACTTC. The encoded protein is CASSLGGGTYEQYF.

The CDR3 bases are TGTGCCAGCAGTTACTCTGGAGCAACTCAGCCCCAGCATTTT. Translated: CASSYSGATQPQHF. The chain has TRBV6-2 or TRBV6-3 and TRBJ1-5; D gene unclear. Trimming left V 0 bases short and J 6 bases short, with 9 bases between. This CDR3 has 14 residues. Germline-derived CDR1 and CDR2 are MNHEY and SVGEGT.